The clone carrying this T cell receptor beta chain has only a few counts. The data derive from a study of blood T cells in healthy people across ages. After removal of 5 bases from V and 4 bases from J, the junction contained 11 bases not matched to a gene. Germline V CDR1 and CDR2: SGHAT, FQNNGV. The CDR3 length is 17 residues. A sample-barcoded 5' primer and a J-beta primer mix were used in a second PCR of roughly 6 to 11 cycles. One entry per CDR3 protein results from TCRdb running MiXCR on the 5' RACE reads. This table holds fewer than 1.5 million distinct CDR3 sequences, 42% found once. The gene calls are TRBV11-2 and TRBJ2-1, with 10 bases that match TRBD2. The sequencing input was blood. The TCR comes from a woman under 30 in good health. The CDR3: CASSQALLAGAYNEQFF. The CDR3 DNA is TGTGCCAGCAGCCAAGCCTTGCTAGCGGGAGCTTACAATGAGCAGTTCTTC.